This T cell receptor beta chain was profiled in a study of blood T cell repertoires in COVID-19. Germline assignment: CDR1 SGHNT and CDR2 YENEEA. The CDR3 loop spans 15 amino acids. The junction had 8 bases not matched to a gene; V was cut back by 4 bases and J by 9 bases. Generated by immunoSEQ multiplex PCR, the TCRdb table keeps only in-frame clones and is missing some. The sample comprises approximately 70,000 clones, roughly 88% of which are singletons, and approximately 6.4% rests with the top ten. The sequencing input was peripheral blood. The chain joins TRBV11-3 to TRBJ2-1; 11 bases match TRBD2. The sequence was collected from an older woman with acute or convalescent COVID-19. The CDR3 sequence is CASSYSGGALREQFF. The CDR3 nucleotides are TGTGCCAGCAGCTATAGCGGGGGGGCCCTTCGTGAGCAGTTCTTC.